This passage covers 3 T cell receptor beta chains from one sample sequenced in a study of blood T cell repertoires in COVID-19. Assay: immunoSEQ multiplex PCR; the TCRdb copy retains only in-frame clones and omits some. The sample holds 100,000 to 150,000 clones, around 81% seen once. The sequencing input was peripheral blood. The receptors shown here come from a man aged 40-49 years with active or convalescent COVID-19.

The chain joins TRBV5-1 to TRBJ1-1; tentatively, D is TRBD1 (6 bases). There are 15 residues in the CDR3. Trimming stripped 4 bases from V and 0 bases from J, with 13 bases between. Germline V gene sequence: CDR1 SGHRS, CDR2 YFSETQ. The CDR3 DNA reads as TGCGCCAGCAGCATGGGACAACTTATGAACACTGAAGCTTTCTTT. Translating gives CASSMGQLMNTEAFF.

The chain has TRBV10-1 and TRBJ2-3; 7 nucleotides match TRBD2. This CDR3 comprises 14 residues. V shed 6 bases, J shed 4 bases, and the junction held 7 bases outside the gene matches. Germline V CDR1 and CDR2: WNHNN, SYGVQD (reference sequence). CDR3 nucleotide sequence: TGCGCCAGCAGGGAAGCGGGGACCGCAGATACGCAGTATTTT. Protein: CASREAGTADTQYF.

CDR3 coding DNA: TGTGCCAGCCAAGAATCGGACAGTTACACCGGGGAGCTGTTTTTT. Its translation is CASQESDSYTGELFF. The rearrangement links TRBV7-6 to TRBJ2-2, with D maybe TRBD1 (6 bases). This CDR3 region has 15 residues. The germline V and J ends were trimmed by 8 bases and 3 bases, with 16 bases remaining between them. Germline CDR1 SGHVS, CDR2 FNYEAQ. Full variable domain (missing parts from reference TRBV7-6 and TRBJ2-2): GAGVSQSPRYKVTKRGQDVALRCDPISGHVSLYWYRQALGQGPEFLTYFNYEAQQDKSGLPNDRFSAERPEGSISTLTIQRTEQRDSAMYRCASQESDSYTGELFFGEGSRLTVL.